This passage covers 6 T cell receptor beta chains from one sample sequenced in a study of cytomegalovirus exposure and HLA in healthy donors (TCRdb year 2017). Libraries were built with the immunoSEQ multiplex PCR assay. The multiplex PCR relied on a mix of 60 forward primers for TCR Vbeta segments and 13 reverse primers for TCR Jbeta segments. TCRdb mirrors the immuneACCESS table, restricted to in-frame sequences. Some clones are absent from its copies; in checked studies, under half trace to an unresolved V gene, and the reason for the others is unknown. The table for this sample lists more than 90,000 clones; roughly four fifths of them were counted only once. Clones ranked in the top ten supply 3.5% to 4% of the sample. The sequenced sample was PBMCs. The receptor source for this set is a man aged 45-65 years in good health and CMV-seronegative.

The chain employs TRBV9 and TRBJ2-7, with 7 bases aligning to TRBD2. CDR1 SGDLS and CDR2 YYNGEE come from the germline V gene. Trimming removed 0 bases from V and 4 bases from J; junction bases left unmatched: 7. CDR3 length: 15 amino acids. The CDR3 DNA reads as TGTGCCAGCAGCGTAGACGGGGGAGGGCCTTACGAGCAGTACTTC. This codes for CASSVDGGGPYEQYF.

This chain links TRBV19 with TRBJ2-7, with TRBD1 matching over 8 bases. Trimming removed 6 bases from V and 0 bases from J; junction bases left unmatched: 1. The CDR3 totals 13 residues. CDR1 is LNHDA, CDR2 SQIVND, per germline (reference sequence). The CDR3 sequence is CASRGQASYEQYF. The CDR3 DNA is TGTGCCAGTAGGGGACAGGCCTCCTACGAGCAGTACTTC.

The chain combines TRBV25-1 with TRBJ1-4; the D gene is possibly TRBD1 (6 bases). CDR1 is MGHDK, CDR2 SYGVNS, per germline. V shed 8 bases and J shed 7 bases, with 14 bases lying between them. CDR3 length: 13 residues. DNA for the CDR3: TGTGCCAGCTGGGGGGGGCCGGGTGAAAAACTGTTTTTT. Amino acid sequence: CASWGGPGEKLFF.

This clone came up once. The CDR3: CAWSGVEGETQYF. CDR3 DNA sequence: TGTGCCTGGAGTGGGGTGGAGGGGGAGACCCAGTACTTC. The rearrangement links TRBV30 to TRBJ2-5, with D maybe TRBD2 (6 bases). Looked up from germline, CDR1 is GTSNPN and CDR2 is SVGIG (reference sequence). The CDR3 consists of 13 residues. V was shortened by 1 base and J by 5 bases, with 11 bases between the two germline ends.

The chain joins TRBV25-1 to TRBJ2-5, with D perhaps TRBD1 (6 bases). Germline V gene data show CDR1 as MGHDK and CDR2 as SYGVNS. The CDR3 has 17 amino acids. V lost 4 bases to trimming and J lost 3 bases, with 21 bases between them. DNA for the CDR3: TGTGCCAGCAGTGGACGCGCCGGGACAAAAGCAAAAGAGACCCAGTACTTC. Protein product: CASSGRAGTKAKETQYF.

V and J are TRBV7-3 and TRBJ2-2, with TRBD2 matching over 7 bases. CDR1 is SGHTA, CDR2 FQGTGA, per germline. The CDR3 consists of 16 residues. Losses at the gene ends were 7 bases for V and 4 bases for J; bases not matched to a gene: 12. CDR3 in amino acids: CASTSGLRMVTGELFF. Here the CDR3 DNA reads TGTGCCAGCACTAGCGGTCTGCGGATGGTCACCGGGGAGCTGTTTTTT.